The text below deals with one T cell receptor beta chain. The antigen is unknown. Donors counted as nominally healthy when sampled, yet unrecorded immune exposures were likely. This CDR3 region has 15 residues. J gave up 6 bases and V 3 bases, and 11 bases lay outside the gene matches. CDR1 is SGHKS and CDR2 is YYEKEE in the germline V gene (reference sequence). The data belong to a study of cytomegalovirus exposure and HLA in healthy donors. Regarding the study as a whole: From TCR beta sequences, most subjects' HLA-A and HLA-B alleles were reportedly predicted accurately.

The PCR had 60 Vbeta and 13 Jbeta primers. TCRdb's copy holds only in-frame clones and misses some; the assay was immunoSEQ multiplex PCR. This table holds about 150,000 clones, roughly four fifths found once. The genes are TRBV5-5 and TRBJ2-7; 8 nucleotides align to TRBD1. The specimen was PBMCs. The TCR originated in a woman between 35 and 50 years old in good health and CMV-seronegative. The CDR3: CASSWSATGVPEQYF. DNA for the CDR3: TGTGCCAGCAGCTGGTCCGCGACAGGGGTTCCCGAGCAGTACTTC.